These 15 T cell receptor beta chains share one sample of origin, sequenced in a study of beta chain features in type 1 diabetes. Overall study findings and caveats: Shorter TCRB CDR3s, moderately but significantly so, were found in Type 1 diabetes patients in all four CD4+ subsets.

Of the isolated RNA, all was reverse transcribed, and so the sequenced material was expressed TCRB transcripts. Libraries were prepared by immunoSEQ multiplex PCR; TCRdb keeps only in-frame clonotypes and omits some of them. The sample lists hundreds of thousands of clones; over 10% were seen once. Their antigens remain unidentified. Sequencing was carried out using naive CD4+ T cells from blood. The receptors derive from a man aged 18 to 29 with type 1 diabetes.

This clone came up a few times. The chain combines TRBV29-1 with TRBJ2-5; the D is unclear. Germline-derived CDR1 and CDR2 are SQVTM and ANQGSEA. V lost 2 bases to trimming and J lost 0 bases, with 10 bases between them. The CDR3 spans 14 residues. CDR3: CSVEKAGYQETQYF. CDR3 coding DNA: TGCAGCGTTGAAAAGGCCGGTTACCAAGAGACCCAGTACTTC.

This clone has more than one count but fewer than ten. The chain employs TRBV28 and TRBJ2-1; D gene unclear. The germline V and J ends were trimmed by 3 bases and 4 bases, with 7 bases remaining between them. The CDR3 consists of 13 residues. The germline V gene has CDR1 MDHEN and CDR2 SYDVKM. The CDR3 coding sequence is TGTGCCAGCAGTTTTCTGGGTTACAATGAGCAGTTCTTC. It yields the protein CASSFLGYNEQFF.

The chain combines TRBV6-5 with TRBJ2-7; 7 bases map to TRBD1. Germline lookup yields CDR1 MNHEY and CDR2 SVGAGI. V shed 6 bases and J 5 bases; nucleotides not matched to a gene: 7. The CDR3 consists of 13 residues. The CDR3 region has the DNA TGTGCCAGCAGCGGACAGGTGCAGGACGAGCAGTACTTC. Amino acids: CASSGQVQDEQYF.

CDR3 DNA sequence: TGTGCCAGCGGACCGCCGGGAATCACAGATACGCAGTATTTT. Translation gives CASGPPGITDTQYF. The V gene is TRBV9, the J gene TRBJ2-3; D might be TRBD2 (5 bases). CDR1 and CDR2 from the germline V gene are SGDLS and YYNGEE. The CDR3 loop spans 14 amino acids. Trimming took off 7 bases at V and 2 bases at J, with 14 bases between the two ends.

This chain uses TRBV5-1 with TRBJ2-3; D gene ambiguous. Germline lookup yields CDR1 SGHRS and CDR2 YFSETQ. Trimming stripped 3 bases from V and 6 bases from J, with 11 bases between. The CDR3 is made up of 13 amino acids. CDR3 sequence (DNA): TGCGCCAGCAGCTCGATAGTTCTGGATACGCAGTATTTT. Translated, it gives CASSSIVLDTQYF.

There are a few counts of this clone. This chain joins TRBV29-1 and TRBJ1-2; D gene unclear. The CDR3 has 15 amino acids. Trimming removed 6 bases at V and 0 bases at J, with 17 bases between. From germline, CDR1 is SQVTM and CDR2 ANQGSEA. DNA of the CDR3: TGCAGCGTGACCCCCCGGTTTGGAGCTAACTATGGCTACACCTTC. It specifies CSVTPRFGANYGYTF.

The genes are TRBV6-1 and TRBJ1-6, with TRBD1 matching 7 bases. This CDR3 has 15 amino acids. The germline V gene has CDR1 MNHNS and CDR2 SASEGT. Trimming took 10 bases from V and 7 from J; bases not matched to a gene: 13. In DNA, the CDR3 is TGTGCCATCTCCTCTCTGACAGGGCACAATTCACCCCTCCACTTT. It is translated as CAISSLTGHNSPLHF.

This clone has more than one count but fewer than ten. The V and J genes are TRBV13 and TRBJ2-5, with 9 nucleotides matching TRBD1. The CDR3 spans 17 residues. CDR1 and CDR2 from the germline V gene are PRHDT and FYEKMQ (reference sequence). V shed 3 bases, J shed 4 bases, and the junction held 12 bases outside the gene matches. CDR3 residues: CASSLWAGQGDRETQYF. The DNA for the CDR3 is TGTGCCAGCAGCTTGTGGGCGGGACAGGGAGACCGAGAGACCCAGTACTTC.

V gene TRBV28 combines with J gene TRBJ1-4; D may be TRBD1 (5 bases). The germline V and J ends were trimmed by 4 bases and 8 bases, with 17 bases remaining between them. There are 15 residues in the CDR3. Germline assignment: CDR1 MDHEN and CDR2 SYDVKM. CDR3 in DNA: TGTGCCAGCAGTTCGAAGGGGAGGTGGTGGGAAAAACTGTTTTTT. Encoded protein: CASSSKGRWWEKLFF.

The V gene is TRBV30, the J gene TRBJ1-6, with D perhaps TRBD1 (6 bases). Germline V lookup: CDR1 GTSNPN, CDR2 SVGIG (reference sequence). The length of the CDR3 is 18 residues. V was cut by 0 bases and J by 10 bases, with 25 bases left in between. CDR3 DNA sequence: TGTGCCTGGAGTGTACGCCTAAGCAGGGGTGAGACGAAGTCACCCCTCCACTTT. Its protein product is CAWSVRLSRGETKSPLHF.

This clone was seen many times. The rearrangement uses TRBV9 and TRBJ2-4; weak D call: TRBD1 (5 bases). Germline V gives CDR1 SGDLS, CDR2 YYNGEE. The V end was cut by 0 bases, the J end by 9 bases, with 13 bases between. This CDR3 region has 14 residues. CDR3 DNA sequence: TGTGCCAGCAGCGTAGGGCCCCAGGGCGGCATTCAGTACTTC. As protein: CASSVGPQGGIQYF.

This clone was seen a handful of times. The V call is TRBV14, the J call TRBJ2-7, with D tentatively TRBD1 (5 bases). V shed 0 bases and J shed 1 base, with 10 bases lying between them. Germline V gene data show CDR1 as SGHDN and CDR2 as FVKESK. The CDR3 is 15 amino acids. The CDR3 bases are TGTGCCAGCAGCCAAGAATCGACAGAATCCTACGAGCAGTACTTC. The encoded protein is CASSQESTESYEQYF.

In its sample, this clone was seen a few times. The chain recombines TRBV7-2 with TRBJ1-5, with D unresolved. CDR1 is SGHTA, CDR2 FQGNSA, per germline. The ends were cut back, 0 bases at V and 2 bases at J, with 8 bases in the middle. The CDR3 sequence is 15 residues long. CDR3 sequence: CASSLAGEGNQPQHF. The CDR3 coding sequence is TGTGCCAGCAGCTTAGCCGGGGAGGGCAATCAGCCCCAGCATTTT.

V and J are TRBV15 and TRBJ2-7; D may be TRBD1 (5 bases). The germline V and J ends were trimmed by 0 bases and 0 bases, with 15 bases remaining between them. This CDR3 region has 17 residues. Looked up from germline, CDR1 is LNHNV and CDR2 is YYDKDF (reference sequence). CDR3 residues: CATSRDDRQGPSYEQYF. CDR3 in DNA: TGTGCCACCAGCAGAGATGATCGGCAGGGCCCCTCCTACGAGCAGTACTTC.

This clone was seen only a few times. This chain joins TRBV5-1 and TRBJ1-2; 9 bases fit TRBD1. V lost 0 bases to trimming and J lost 3 bases; unmatched junction nucleotides: 3. Germline assignment: CDR1 SGHRS and CDR2 YFSETQ. The CDR3 has 15 residues. The CDR3 coding sequence is TGCGCCAGCAGCTTGGGGACAGGGGCCTACTATGGCTACACCTTC. This gives the protein CASSLGTGAYYGYTF.